The entry below describes one T cell receptor (beta chain). The data belong to a study of cytomegalovirus exposure and HLA in healthy donors. The CDR3 has 15 residues. The germline CDR1 and CDR2 sequences are SGHNT and YYREEE (reference sequence). The trim removed 4 bases at V and 8 bases at J, leaving 12 bases unmatched. PCR involved 60 Vbeta and 13 Jbeta primers. Sequencing was performed with immunoSEQ multiplex PCR; in TCRdb, only in-frame clones are kept and a portion is missing. The data show some 150,000 clones, over 75% seen once. V usage is TRBV5-4 and J usage is TRBJ2-3, with 8 positions matching TRBD1. Sequenced material: PBMCs. The TCR was taken from a woman in her 40s in good health and CMV-seropositive. CDR3 DNA sequence: TGTGCCAGCAGCAAGGGACAGGACCTCGGGGGTACGCAGTATTTT. Its protein is CASSKGQDLGGTQYF. Variable domain in full (rest from reference TRBV5-4 and TRBJ2-3): ETGVTQSPTHLIKTRGQQVTLRCSSQSGHNTVSWYQQALGQGPQFIFQYYREEENGRGNFPPRFSGLQFPNYSSELNVNALELDDSALYLCASSKGQDLGGTQYFGPGTRLTVL.